This T cell receptor beta chain was recorded in a study of blood T cell repertoires in COVID-19 (TCRdb year 2020). Concerning the study at large: The collaborator samples originated in the United States, Italy and Spain and spanned the acute and convalescent phases of COVID-19. Nearly every sample came with metadata listing a de-identified subject ID, COVID-19 status, age in years and sex. The repertoires were released in a freely available public database meant as a resource for research on the immune response to SARS-CoV-2. The prospective study material was composed of cDNA or gDNA derived from T cells, B-cell-depleted T cells, or PBMCs. Where HLA class I and class II types were available, the types were taken from metadata supplied by the sample provider, not from assay-based typing. Deeply sampled blood TCRbeta repertoires from subjects exposed to, actively infected with, or recovered from COVID-19 were included in the dataset. Samples were obtained from the ongoing ImmuneRACE study (first 160 participants) and from some 1,200 subjects provided by 6 global collaborators. Here is what the overall study found, with its caveats: The quantity of clinical and demographic metadata differed by source and by participant and was supplied without curation.

Relative to germline, V is 6 bases shorter and J is 2 bases shorter, with 8 bases between their ends. The CDR3, from cysteine to phenylalanine, totals 13 residues. Only the CDR3 region is kept as DNA, spanning 39 bases read in frame from base 1. CDR1 LNHDA and CDR2 SQIVND were looked up in the germline V gene (reference sequence). Participants in the prospective study were enrolled through a virtual design, were aged roughly 18 to 100 years, and lived in about 25 United States geographic areas. In the prospective study, participants were assigned to cohorts based on the clinical history participants reported in a screening survey and a study questionnaire. For ImmuneRACE Cohort 3, a participant was defined as recovered based on two consecutive negative NP/OP PCR tests, clearance by a healthcare professional, or resolution of symptoms. In the prospective study, mobile phlebotomists collected whole blood, serum and a nasopharyngeal or oropharyngeal swab from each participant. Additional blood draws and questionnaires over an approximately 2-month period could optionally be provided by prospective study participants. Before DNA extraction, blood samples from the prospective study were shipped at room temperature or frozen.

In the case of this clone: Its specific antigen is unknown. No per-base quality is available; no much larger clone lies one base away.

The immunoSEQ Assay, a bias-controlled multiplex PCR, was used to amplify TCRbeta CDR3 regions from genomic DNA. The authors' pipeline ran thus. Within the assay, amplification of reference gene primers was used to estimate how many nucleated cells each sample contained. To quantify the absolute abundance of each unique TCRbeta CDR3 rearrangement, sequence reads were collapsed and filtered. For each sample, productive Simpson clonality was calculated by taking the square root of Simpson's diversity index across productive rearrangements. The table was pulled from immuneACCESS by TCRdb, which kept in-frame rearrangements only. Such tables lose some clones; where checked, under half of the loss comes from unresolved V genes, and the rest has no known cause. V and J calls and clone size are as listed in that table; D and trimming were resolved from the DNA. This sample is represented by 250,000 to 400,000 clones; more than 75% of them were singletons. The ten largest clones add up to 2% to 3% of the sample.

The sequencing input was PBMCs or T cells enriched from blood (not recorded which). Here the chain combines TRBV19 and TRBJ1-3; the D region possibly corresponds to TRBD1 (5 bases align). The TCR sequence derives from a man between 60 and 70 years old who had recovered from COVID-19. For the CDR3, the sequence is CASSRVAGNTIYF. Read as DNA, the sequence is TGTGCCAGTAGCAGGGTGGCTGGAAACACCATATATTTT.